This TCR beta chain was recovered during a study of shared clonotypes between healthy human individuals. This clone has more than one count but fewer than ten. Per the authors' pipeline: There were no quality scores in the junction-only immunoSEQ sequences, so filtering differed. Assay: immunoSEQ multiplex PCR; the TCRdb copy retains only in-frame clones and omits some. Clone size and V and J calls were adopted from that table, with D and trimming inferred from the DNA. The sample has about 2.3 million clones; approximately 90% are singletons. The TCR comes from a man younger than 35 in good health. Some clones in this sample may be carry-over from other donors' samples. The sample taken for sequencing was naive CD4+ T cells from PBMCs. As to subset: CD45RA+ positively selected.

The CDR3 nucleotides are TGTGCCAGCAGCGTAGAAGATCCAGGGTTCGGGAACACCATATATTTT. Encoded protein: CASSVEDPGFGNTIYF. The chain has TRBV9 and TRBJ1-3, with D perhaps matching TRBD1 (5 bases). Germline lookup yields CDR1 SGDLS and CDR2 YYNGEE. The CDR3 contains 16 residues. Trimming removed 0 bases from V and 7 bases from J, with 17 bases in between. Full variable domain (rest looked up from reference TRBV9 and TRBJ1-3): DSGVTQTPKHLITATGQRVTLRCSPRSGDLSVYWYQQSLDQGLQFLIQYYNGEERAKGNILERFSAQQFPDLHSELNLSSLELGDSALYFCASSVEDPGFGNTIYFGEGSWLTVV.